The following is a T cell receptor (beta chain) sequence with its context. The sample is drawn from a study of blood T cell repertoires in COVID-19. Background on the study: T cells, B-cell-depleted T cells, or PBMCs supplied cDNA or gDNA.

How the authors handled the data: It was from reference gene primer amplification that nucleated cell counts were estimated. TCRdb's table, derived via immunoSEQ multiplex PCR, lists solely in-frame clones and lacks some. That table gives V, J and clone size, and the DNA gave D and trimming. Seen here are roughly 500,000 clones, roughly nine tenths observed once, and the top ten hold roughly 8.5%. The V end was cut by 2 bases, the J end by 1 base, with 13 bases between. From germline, CDR1 is SGDLS and CDR2 YYNGEE. The CDR3 consists of 16 residues. Sample: PBMCs or T cells enriched from blood (not recorded which). The source of this sequence is an older woman who had recovered from COVID-19. The rearrangement links TRBV9 to TRBJ1-5; D unresolved. As DNA, the CDR3 is TGTGCCAGCAGCGTCAGTCCAGACTTAAGCAATCAGCCCCAGCATTTT. Translated: CASSVSPDLSNQPQHF.